The subject of this entry is one T cell receptor beta chain. Its antigen target is currently unknown. Nothing much larger sits one base from this clone, and base qualities are not available. The germline V gene gives CDR1 as MNHEY and CDR2 as SVGAGI. Including the terminal cysteine and phenylalanine, the CDR3 comprises 15 residues. The CDR3 DNA has 45 bases and is translated from base 1. V is shortened by 9 bases, J by 0 bases, and the region joining them spans 15 bases. The data were obtained in a study of blood T cell repertoires in COVID-19 (TCRdb year 2020). With respect to the entire study: The collaborator samples originated in the United States, Italy and Spain and spanned the acute and convalescent phases of COVID-19. A de-identified subject ID, COVID-19 status, age in years and sex were almost always included in the sample metadata. The samples were drawn from two sources: the first 160 participants of the ongoing ImmuneRACE study, and about 1,300 subjects contributed by 6 global collaborators. The dataset comprised deeply sampled blood TCRbeta repertoires from subjects exposed to, actively infected with, or recovered from COVID-19. The repertoires were released in a freely available public database intended as a resource for research on the immune response to SARS-CoV-2. Where HLA class I and class II types were available, the types were taken from metadata supplied by the sample provider, not from assay-based typing. The prospective study material was composed of cDNA or gDNA derived from T cells, B-cell-depleted T cells, or PBMCs. The full study reports these points: The amount of clinical and demographic metadata varied by source and participant and was provided uncurated.

Whole blood was collected in K2EDTA tubes by collaborating institutions according to the institutions' own protocols. For TCRbeta analysis, collaborator samples were shipped as frozen whole blood, as isolated PBMCs, or as DNA extracted from either sample type. TCRbeta CDR3 regions were amplified from genomic DNA by means of the immunoSEQ Assay, a bias-controlled multiplex PCR. The authors' analysis ran thus. Nucleated cell counts per sample were estimated from amplification of reference gene primers within the assay. To quantify the absolute abundance of each unique TCRbeta CDR3 rearrangement, sequence reads were collapsed and filtered. For each sample, productive Simpson clonality was calculated by taking the square root of Simpson's diversity index across productive rearrangements. TCRdb took this table from immuneACCESS and kept in-frame rearrangements with V and J called. Such tables lack part of the clones; where checked against another copy, unresolved V genes explain under half of the gap, and the rest is unexplained. That table supplies the V and J calls and clone size; D and trimming were determined from the DNA. The sample contains 120,000 or so clones, approximately 80% of them found a single time. The top ten hold about 3.8% of the sample.

Sequencing was done on a sample of peripheral blood. The chain employs TRBV6-5 and TRBJ1-3, with a tentative D gene TRBD1 over 6 matching bases. This sequence originates from a woman aged 50 to 60 with acute or convalescent COVID-19. The DNA is TGTGCCAGTACAGGGCCACACTACTCTGGAAACACCATATATTTT. Translated, this gives CASTGPHYSGNTIYF.